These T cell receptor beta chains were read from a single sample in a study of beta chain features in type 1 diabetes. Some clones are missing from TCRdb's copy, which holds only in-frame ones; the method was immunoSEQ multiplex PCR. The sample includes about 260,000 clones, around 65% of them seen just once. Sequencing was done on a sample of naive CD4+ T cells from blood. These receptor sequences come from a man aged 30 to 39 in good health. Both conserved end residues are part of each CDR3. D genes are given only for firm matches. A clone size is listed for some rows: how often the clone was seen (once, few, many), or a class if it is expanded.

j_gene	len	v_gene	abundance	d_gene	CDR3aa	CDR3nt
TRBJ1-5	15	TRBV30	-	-	CAWSVGGHSNQPQHF	TGTGCCTGGAGTGTAGGCGGGCACAGCAATCAGCCCCAGCATTTT
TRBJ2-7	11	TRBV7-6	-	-	CASSQNDEQYF	TGTGCCAGCAGCCAGAATGACGAGCAGTACTTC
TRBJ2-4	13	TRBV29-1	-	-	CSVEGAAKNIQYF	TGCAGCGTTGAGGGGGCAGCCAAAAACATTCAGTACTTC
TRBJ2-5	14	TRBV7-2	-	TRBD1	CASSSRGRGETQYF	TGTGCCAGCAGCTCCAGGGGGCGCGGGGAGACCCAGTACTTC
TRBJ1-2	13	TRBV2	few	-	CASSFRDAAGYTF	TGTGCCAGCAGCTTCCGGGACGCTGCGGGCTACACCTTC
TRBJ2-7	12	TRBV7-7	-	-	CASSLPGGEQYF	TGTGCCAGCAGCCTCCCCGGGGGAGAGCAGTACTTC
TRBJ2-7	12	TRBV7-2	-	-	CASSPSSFEQYF	TGTGCCAGCAGCCCCTCTTCGTTCGAGCAGTACTTC
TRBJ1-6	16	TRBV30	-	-	CAWSVRFGRSPSPLHF	TGTGCCTGGAGTGTACGCTTCGGCAGGAGTCCATCACCCCTCCACTTT
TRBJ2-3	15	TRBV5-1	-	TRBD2	CASSVLAGFTDTQYF	TGCGCCAGCAGCGTGCTAGCGGGATTCACAGATACGCAGTATTTT
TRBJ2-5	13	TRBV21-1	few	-	CASRSGPRFSQYF	TGTGCCAGCAGATCGGGACCCCGATTCTCCCAGTACTTC
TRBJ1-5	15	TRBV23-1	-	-	CASSQVSQGGQPQHF	TGCGCCAGCAGTCAAGTTTCACAGGGAGGCCAGCCCCAGCATTTT
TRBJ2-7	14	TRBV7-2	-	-	CASALRDGPYEQYF	TGTGCCAGCGCGCTGCGGGACGGACCATACGAGCAGTACTTC
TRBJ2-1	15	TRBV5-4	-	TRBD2	CASSLTSEIYYEQFF	TGTGCCAGCAGCTTAACTAGCGAAATTTACTATGAGCAGTTCTTC
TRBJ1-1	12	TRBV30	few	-	CAWSGRGLEAFF	TGTGCCTGGAGTGGACGCGGACTTGAAGCTTTCTTT
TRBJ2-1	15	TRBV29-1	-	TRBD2	CSVEGTSGSYNEQFF	TGCAGCGTTGAGGGGACTAGCGGGAGTTACAATGAGCAGTTCTTC
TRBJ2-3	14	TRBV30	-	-	CAWSVQGGTDTQYF	TGTGCCTGGAGTGTACAGGGAGGCACAGATACGCAGTATTTT
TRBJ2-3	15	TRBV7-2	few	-	CASSSSGSSTDTQYF	TGTGCCAGCAGCTCCAGCGGATCTAGCACAGATACGCAGTATTTT
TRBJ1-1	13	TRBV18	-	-	CASSPEVNTEAFF	TGTGCCAGCTCACCCGAAGTGAACACTGAAGCTTTCTTT
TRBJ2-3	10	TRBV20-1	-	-	CSAFEDTQYF	TGCAGTGCTTTTGAAGATACGCAGTATTTT
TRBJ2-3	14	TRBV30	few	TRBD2	CAWRRSGGADTQYF	TGTGCCTGGAGAAGGTCGGGAGGTGCAGATACGCAGTATTTT
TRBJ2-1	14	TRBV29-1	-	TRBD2	CSAVVERDYNEQFF	TGCAGCGCCGTCGTAGAGCGGGATTACAATGAGCAGTTCTTC
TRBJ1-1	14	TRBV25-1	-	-	CASSVGTFNTEAFF	TGTGCCAGCAGTGTAGGGACGTTCAACACTGAAGCTTTCTTT
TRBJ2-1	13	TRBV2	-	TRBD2	CATFSGYYNEQFF	TGTGCCACCTTTAGCGGGTACTACAATGAGCAGTTCTTC
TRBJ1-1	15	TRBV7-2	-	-	CASSLSRQRFSEAFF	TGTGCCAGCAGCTTATCGCGACAGAGGTTTTCTGAAGCTTTCTTT